This paragraph reports one T cell receptor (beta chain). The sample comes from a study of cytotoxic CD8 clonotypes in ibrutinib-treated CLL. Background on the study: Overall, around 25 responses were partial and 2 complete; following median roughly six years, 14 patients stayed remitted and roughly twelve progressed.

Assay used: immunoSEQ multiplex PCR; TCRdb lists only in-frame clones, some missing. The table includes about 200,000 clones, roughly three quarters detected once. This TCR derives from a human donor with chronic lymphocytic leukemia. The sequenced sample was PBMCs, obtained after 12 months of ibrutinib treatment.

The chain's CDR3 is CASSYSSRGYTF. The CDR3 bases are TGTGCCAGCAGTTACTCGTCCCGCGGCTACACCTTC. The chain has TRBV6-6 and TRBJ1-2, with D hard to call. The CDR3 loop spans 12 amino acids. Trimming stripped 0 bases from V and 8 bases from J, with 7 bases between. Germline CDR1 is MNHNY and CDR2 is SVGAGI (reference sequence).